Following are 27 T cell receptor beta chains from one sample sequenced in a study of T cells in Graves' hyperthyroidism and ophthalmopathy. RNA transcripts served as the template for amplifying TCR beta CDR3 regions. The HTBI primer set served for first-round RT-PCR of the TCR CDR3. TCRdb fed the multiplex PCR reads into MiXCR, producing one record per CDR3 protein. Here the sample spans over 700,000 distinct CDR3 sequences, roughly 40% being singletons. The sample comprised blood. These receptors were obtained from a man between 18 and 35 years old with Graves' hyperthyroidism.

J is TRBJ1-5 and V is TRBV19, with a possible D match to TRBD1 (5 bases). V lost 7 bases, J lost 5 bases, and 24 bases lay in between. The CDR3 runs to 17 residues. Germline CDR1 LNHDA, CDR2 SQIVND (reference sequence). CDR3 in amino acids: CASNGGGFTLGHQPQHF. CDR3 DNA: TGTGCCAGTAATGGGGGTGGGTTTACCCTGGGGCATCAGCCCCAGCATTTT.

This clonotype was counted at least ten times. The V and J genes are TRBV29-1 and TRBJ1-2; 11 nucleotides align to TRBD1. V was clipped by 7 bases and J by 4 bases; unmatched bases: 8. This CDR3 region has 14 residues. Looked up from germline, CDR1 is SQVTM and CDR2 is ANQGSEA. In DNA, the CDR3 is TGCAGCGCCGGGACAGGGGGGTTCGGCTATGGCTACACCTTC. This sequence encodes CSAGTGGFGYGYTF.

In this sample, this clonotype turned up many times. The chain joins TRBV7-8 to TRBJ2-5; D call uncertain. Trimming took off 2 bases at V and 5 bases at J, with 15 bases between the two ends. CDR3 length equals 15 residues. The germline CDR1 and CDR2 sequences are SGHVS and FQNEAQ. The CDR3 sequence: CASSLSVQTAETQYF. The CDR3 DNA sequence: TGTGCCAGCAGCTTATCCGTCCAAACGGCGGAGACCCAGTACTTC.

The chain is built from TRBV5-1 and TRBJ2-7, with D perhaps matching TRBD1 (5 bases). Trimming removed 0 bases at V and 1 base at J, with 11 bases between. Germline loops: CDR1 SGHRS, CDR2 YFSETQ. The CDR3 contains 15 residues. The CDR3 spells CASSLAWAGSYEQYF. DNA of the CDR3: TGCGCCAGCAGCTTGGCCTGGGCAGGGTCCTACGAGCAGTACTTC.

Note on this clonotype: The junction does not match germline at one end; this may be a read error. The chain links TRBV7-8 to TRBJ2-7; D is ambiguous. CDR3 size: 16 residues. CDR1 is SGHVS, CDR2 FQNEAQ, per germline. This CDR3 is CASSHASLGSWDEQYF. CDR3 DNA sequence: TGCGCCAGCAGCCACGCGTCCCTAGGGTCCTGGGACGAGCAGTACTTC.

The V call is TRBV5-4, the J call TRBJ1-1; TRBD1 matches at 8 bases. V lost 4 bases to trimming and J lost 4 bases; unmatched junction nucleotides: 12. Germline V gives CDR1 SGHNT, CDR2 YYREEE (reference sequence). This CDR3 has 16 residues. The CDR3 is CASSPRPTGGFTEAFF. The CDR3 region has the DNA TGTGCCAGCAGCCCAAGGCCTACAGGGGGGTTCACTGAAGCTTTCTTT.

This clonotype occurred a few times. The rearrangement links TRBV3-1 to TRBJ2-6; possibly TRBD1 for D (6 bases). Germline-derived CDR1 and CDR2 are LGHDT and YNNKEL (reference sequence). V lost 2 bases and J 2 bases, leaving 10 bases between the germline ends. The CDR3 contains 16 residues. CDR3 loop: CASSQLPGAGANVLTF. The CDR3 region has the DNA TGTGCCAGCAGCCAATTACCAGGGGCTGGGGCCAACGTCCTGACTTTC.

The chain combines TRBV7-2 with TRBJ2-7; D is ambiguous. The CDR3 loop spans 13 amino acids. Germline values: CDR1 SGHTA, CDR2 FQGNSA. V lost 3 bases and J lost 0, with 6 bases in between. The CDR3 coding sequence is TGTGCCAGCAGCTTTTACGTCTCCTACGAGCAGTACTTC. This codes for CASSFYVSYEQYF.

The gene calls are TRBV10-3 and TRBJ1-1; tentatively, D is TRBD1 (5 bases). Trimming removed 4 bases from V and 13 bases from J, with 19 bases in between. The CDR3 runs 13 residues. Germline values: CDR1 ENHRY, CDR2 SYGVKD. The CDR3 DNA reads TGTGCCATCAGTGGGGGACCGGGGGGGGACGGTTTCTTT. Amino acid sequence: CAISGGPGGDGFF.

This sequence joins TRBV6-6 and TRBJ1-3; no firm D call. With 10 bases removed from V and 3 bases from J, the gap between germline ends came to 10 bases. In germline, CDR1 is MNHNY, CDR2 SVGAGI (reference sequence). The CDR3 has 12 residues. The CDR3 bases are TGTGCCACTTACAGAAGTGGAAACACCATATATTTT. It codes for CATYRSGNTIYF.

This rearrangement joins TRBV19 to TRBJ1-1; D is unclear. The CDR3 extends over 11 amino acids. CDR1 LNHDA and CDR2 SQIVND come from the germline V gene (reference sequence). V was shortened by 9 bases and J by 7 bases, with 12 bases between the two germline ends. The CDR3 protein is CASNALGEAFF. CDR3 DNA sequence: TGTGCCAGCAATGCTTTGGGTGAAGCTTTCTTT.

The CDR3 sequence: CASSAGDAGATNEKLFF. The DNA for the CDR3 is TGTGCCAGCAGCGCGGGGGACGCAGGAGCAACTAATGAAAAACTGTTTTTT. V gene TRBV9 combines with J gene TRBJ1-4; TRBD1 is a possible D gene (5 bases). This CDR3 region has 17 residues. Trimming stripped 3 bases from V and 0 bases from J, with 15 bases between. Germline V gives CDR1 SGDLS, CDR2 YYNGEE.

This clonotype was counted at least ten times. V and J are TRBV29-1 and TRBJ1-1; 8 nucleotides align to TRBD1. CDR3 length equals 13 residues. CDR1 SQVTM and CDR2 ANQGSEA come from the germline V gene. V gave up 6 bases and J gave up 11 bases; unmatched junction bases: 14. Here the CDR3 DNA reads TGCAGCGTCCTCAGGGGGCGGATCAATTCGGCTTTCTTT. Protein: CSVLRGRINSAFF.

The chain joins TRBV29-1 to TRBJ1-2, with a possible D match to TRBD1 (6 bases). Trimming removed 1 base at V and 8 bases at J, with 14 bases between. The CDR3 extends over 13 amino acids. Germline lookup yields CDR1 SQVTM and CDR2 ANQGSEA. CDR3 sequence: CSVEVGASVGYTF. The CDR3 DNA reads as TGCAGCGTTGAAGTGGGGGCTTCCGTCGGCTACACCTTC. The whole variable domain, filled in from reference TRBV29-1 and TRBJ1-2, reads SAVISQKPSRDICQRGTSLTIQCQVDSQVTMMFWYRQQPGQSLTLIATANQGSEATYESGFVIDKFPISRPNLTFSTLTVSNMSPEDSSIYLCSVEVGASVGYTFGSGTRLTVV.

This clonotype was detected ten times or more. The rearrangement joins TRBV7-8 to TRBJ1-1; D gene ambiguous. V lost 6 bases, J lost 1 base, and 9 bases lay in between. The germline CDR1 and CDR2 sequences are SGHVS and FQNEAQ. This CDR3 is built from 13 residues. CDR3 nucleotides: TGTGCCAGCAGTCCCCTCCCGAACACTGAAGCTTTCTTT. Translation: CASSPLPNTEAFF.

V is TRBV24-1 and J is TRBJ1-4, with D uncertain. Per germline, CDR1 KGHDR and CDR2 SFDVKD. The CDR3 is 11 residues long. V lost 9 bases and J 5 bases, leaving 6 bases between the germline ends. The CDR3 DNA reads TGTGCCACCGGGCTCAATGAAAAACTGTTTTTT. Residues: CATGLNEKLFF.

The CDR3 coding sequence is TGTGCCAGCAGTTTACAGGAATATAGCAATCAGCCCCAGCATTTT. It is translated as CASSLQEYSNQPQHF. The V call is TRBV28, the J call TRBJ1-5; D uncertain. This CDR3 contains 15 residues. The V end was cut by 2 bases, the J end by 0 bases, with 8 bases between. Germline V lookup: CDR1 MDHEN, CDR2 SYDVKM.

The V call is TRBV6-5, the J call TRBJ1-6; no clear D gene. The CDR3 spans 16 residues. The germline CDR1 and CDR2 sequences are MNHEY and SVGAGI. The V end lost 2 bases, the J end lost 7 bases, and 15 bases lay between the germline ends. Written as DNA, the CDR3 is TGTGCCAGCAGTTACATCCCTTCAGCGGGAAATTCACCCCTCCACTTT. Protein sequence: CASSYIPSAGNSPLHF.

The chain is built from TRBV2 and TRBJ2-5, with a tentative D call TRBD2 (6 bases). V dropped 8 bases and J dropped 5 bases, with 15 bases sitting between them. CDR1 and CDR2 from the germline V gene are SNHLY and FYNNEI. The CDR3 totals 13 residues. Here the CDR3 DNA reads TGTGCCAGCGGGGGACTCCAACGGGAGACCCAGTACTTC. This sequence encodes CASGGLQRETQYF.

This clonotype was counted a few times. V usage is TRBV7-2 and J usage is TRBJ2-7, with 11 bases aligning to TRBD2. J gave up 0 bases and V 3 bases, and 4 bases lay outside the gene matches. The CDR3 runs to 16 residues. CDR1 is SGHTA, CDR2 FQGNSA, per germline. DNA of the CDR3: TGTGCCAGCAGCTTGCCGGGACTAGCGGCCTCCTACGAGCAGTACTTC. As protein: CASSLPGLAASYEQYF.

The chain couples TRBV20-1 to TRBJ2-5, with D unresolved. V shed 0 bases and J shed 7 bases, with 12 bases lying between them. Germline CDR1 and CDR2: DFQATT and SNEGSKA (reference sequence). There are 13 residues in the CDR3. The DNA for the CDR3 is TGCAGTGCTAGAGATGATGACTTCACGACCCAGTACTTC. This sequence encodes CSARDDDFTTQYF.

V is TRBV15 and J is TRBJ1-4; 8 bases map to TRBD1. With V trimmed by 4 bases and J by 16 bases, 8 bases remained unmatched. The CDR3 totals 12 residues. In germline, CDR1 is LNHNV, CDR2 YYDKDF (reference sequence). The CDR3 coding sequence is TGTGCCACCAGCACCCAGGGGGCTAAAGGGTTTTTT. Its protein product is CATSTQGAKGFF.

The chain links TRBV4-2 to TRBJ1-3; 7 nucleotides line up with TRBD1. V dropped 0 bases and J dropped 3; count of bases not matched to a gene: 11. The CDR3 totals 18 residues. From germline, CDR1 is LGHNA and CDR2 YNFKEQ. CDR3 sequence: CASSQDPTTGSFGNTIYF. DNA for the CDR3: TGTGCCAGCAGCCAAGACCCTACGACAGGGTCTTTTGGAAACACCATATATTTT.

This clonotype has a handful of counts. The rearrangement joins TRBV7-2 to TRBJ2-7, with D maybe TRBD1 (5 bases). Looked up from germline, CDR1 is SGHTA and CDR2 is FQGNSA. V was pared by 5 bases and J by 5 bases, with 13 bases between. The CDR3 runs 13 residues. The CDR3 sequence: CASSPARRDEQYF. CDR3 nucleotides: TGTGCCAGCAGCCCCGCCCGCAGGGACGAGCAGTACTTC.

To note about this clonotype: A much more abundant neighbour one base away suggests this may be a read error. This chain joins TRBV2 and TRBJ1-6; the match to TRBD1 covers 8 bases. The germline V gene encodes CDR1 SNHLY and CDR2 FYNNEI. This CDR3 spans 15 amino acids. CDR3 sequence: CASRDRANYNSSLHF. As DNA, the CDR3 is TGTGCCAGCAGGGACAGGGCAAACTATAATTCATCCCTCCACTTT. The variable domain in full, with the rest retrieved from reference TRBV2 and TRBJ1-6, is EPEVTQTPSHQVTQMGQEVILRCVPISNHLYFYWYRQILGQKVEFLVSFYNNEISEKSEIFDDQFSVERPDGSNFTLKIRSTKLEDSAMYFCASRDRANYNSSLHFGNGTRLTVT.

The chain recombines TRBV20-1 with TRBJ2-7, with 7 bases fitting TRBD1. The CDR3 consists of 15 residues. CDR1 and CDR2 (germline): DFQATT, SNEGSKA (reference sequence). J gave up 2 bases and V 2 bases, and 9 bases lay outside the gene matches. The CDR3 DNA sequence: TGCAGTGCTAGAAAGAACATGGGACAGCCCTACGAGCAGTACTTC. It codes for CSARKNMGQPYEQYF.

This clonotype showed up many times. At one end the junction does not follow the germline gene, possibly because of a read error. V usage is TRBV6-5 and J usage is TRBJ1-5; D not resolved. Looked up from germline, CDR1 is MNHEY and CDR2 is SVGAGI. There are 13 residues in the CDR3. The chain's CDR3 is CASSYGSNQPQHF. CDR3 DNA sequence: TGCGCCAGCAGCTACGGGAGCAATCAGCCCCAGCATTTT.